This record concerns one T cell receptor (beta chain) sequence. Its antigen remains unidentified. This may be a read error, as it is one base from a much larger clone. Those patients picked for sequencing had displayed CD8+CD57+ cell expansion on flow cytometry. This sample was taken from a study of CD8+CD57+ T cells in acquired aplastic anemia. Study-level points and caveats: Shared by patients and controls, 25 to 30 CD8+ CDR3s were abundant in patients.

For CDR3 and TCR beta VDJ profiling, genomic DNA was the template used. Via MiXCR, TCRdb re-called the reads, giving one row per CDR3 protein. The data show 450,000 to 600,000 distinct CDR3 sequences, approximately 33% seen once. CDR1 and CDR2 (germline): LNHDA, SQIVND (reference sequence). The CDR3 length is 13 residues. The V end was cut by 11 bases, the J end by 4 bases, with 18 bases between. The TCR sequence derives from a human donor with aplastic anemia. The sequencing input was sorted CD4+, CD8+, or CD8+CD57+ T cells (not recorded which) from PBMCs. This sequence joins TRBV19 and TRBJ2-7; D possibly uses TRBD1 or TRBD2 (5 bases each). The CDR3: CAASLGPVYEQYF. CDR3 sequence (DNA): TGTGCCGCCTCGCTGGGACCTGTTTACGAGCAGTACTTC.